Listed below are T cell receptor beta chains from one sample, sequenced in a study of metastatic and nonmetastatic thyroid tumors. Using MiXCR, TCRdb reanalyzed the PCR reads. The sample has tens of thousands of clones, roughly 22% seen once; the top ten hold roughly 6%. Sequencing used tumor tissue. The receptors come from a female donor with papillary thyroid cancer or a benign thyroid nodule (not recorded which). Some clones in this sample may be carry-over from other donors' samples. The CDR3 runs from the conserved cysteine through the conserved F or W. D genes are given only for firm matches. Size tells how often a clone was seen (once, few, many) or the class of an expanded clone, and some rows leave it out.

TRBJ2-3 TRBV13 many NA TGTGCCAGCAACTCTGTCTTTCGTGGAAGCGGACACAGCACAGATACGCAGTATTTT CASNSVFRGSGHSTDTQYF
TRBJ2-7 TRBV7-9 medium-sized TRBD2 TGTGCCAGCAGCTTAGTCGGGACTAGCGGCTACGAGCAGTACTTC CASSLVGTSGYEQYF
TRBJ2-1 TRBV28 medium-sized NA TGTGCCAGCAGTTTCCGAGTGGTCCTGAGCTCCTACAATGAGCAGTTCTTC CASSFRVVLSSYNEQFF
TRBJ2-7 TRBV2 NA TRBD2 TGTGCCAGCAGTGTGGCCATGTGCAATAGCGGGAGGGATGCCTACGAGCAGTACTTC CASSVAMCNSGRDAYEQYF
TRBJ2-7 TRBV5-4 many NA TGTGCCAGCAGCCCCGACTATAGGTCCTCCTACGAGCAGTACTTC CASSPDYRSSYEQYF
TRBJ2-7 TRBV5-1 NA NA TGCGCCAGCAGCTTTAGCGGTGGGGACTACGAGCAGTACTTC CASSFSGGDYEQYF
TRBJ1-6 TRBV5-1 NA NA TGCGCCAGCAGCTTAGGGGATGGGTATAATTCACCCCTCCACTTT CASSLGDGYNSPLHF
TRBJ2-7 TRBV18 NA NA TGTGCCAGCTCACCAGGGACACTTGTGGAGCAGTACTTC CASSPGTLVEQYF
TRBJ2-1 TRBV11-2 many NA TGTGCCAGCAGCTTAGTTTTCGGGTTGGACAATGAGCAGTTCTTC CASSLVFGLDNEQFF
TRBJ1-5 TRBV30 NA NA TGCGCCTGGACGGAGGACGGACAGCCCCAGCATTTT CAWTEDGQPQHF
TRBJ2-3 TRBV11-2 NA TRBD2 TGTGCCAGCAGCCCCCCCTGCGGGAGGGACGATACGCAGTATTTT CASSPPCGRDDTQYF
TRBJ2-5 TRBV20-1 NA TRBD2 TGCAGTGCTAGAGATTTTTGGGAACGAGAGGGAGGGGTAGAGACCCAGTACTTC CSARDFWEREGGVETQYF
TRBJ2-7 TRBV2 medium-sized NA TGTGCCAGCAGTGTGAGCCCCCATTCCTACGAGCAGTACTTC CASSVSPHSYEQYF
TRBJ1-2 TRBV6-2/TRBV6-3 few TRBD1 TGTGCCAGCAGTTACGGGACAGATTATGGCTACACCTTC CASSYGTDYGYTF
TRBJ1-2 TRBV4-3 many TRBD1 TGCGCCAGCAGCCCCCGACAGGGACGGAACTATGGCTACACCTTC CASSPRQGRNYGYTF
TRBJ2-1 TRBV9 many NA TGTGCCAGCAGCTTGGGACTTCCCTCCTACAATGAGCAGTTCTTC CASSLGLPSYNEQFF
TRBJ2-5 TRBV12-3/TRBV12-4 few NA TGTGCCAGCAGTTTGGGCCGTCAAGAGACCCAGTACTTC CASSLGRQETQYF